The next 29 T cell receptor beta chains were all read from a single sample in a study of T cell responses to AZD1222 COVID-19 vaccine. This table comes from immunoSEQ multiplex PCR, and its TCRdb copy is limited to in-frame clones, with some not included. The sample carries approximately 67,000 clones, about nine tenths recorded once. This specimen was peripheral blood, taken 28 days after the second AZD1222 dose. Receptor source: an adult who received the AZD1222 COVID-19 vaccine.

The chain is built from TRBV11-1 and TRBJ2-5, with D perhaps matching TRBD1 (6 bases). The germline CDR1 and CDR2 sequences are SGHAT and FQDESV (reference sequence). This CDR3 has 14 amino acids. V lost 3 bases and J 2 bases, leaving 10 bases between the germline ends. CDR3 amino acids: CASSLGAQQETQYF. The CDR3 nucleotides read TGTGCCAGCAGCTTGGGGGCCCAGCAAGAGACCCAGTACTTC.

The genes are TRBV7-7 and TRBJ2-5; TRBD2 matches 10 bases. V was pared by 4 bases and J by 0 bases, with 14 bases of the junction left unmatched. Germline assignment: CDR1 SSHAT and CDR2 FNYEAQ (reference sequence). The CDR3 has 19 residues. In nucleotides, the CDR3 is TGTGCCAGCAGCTCAGGTGGACTAGCGGACCCGGGGTACCAAGAGACCCAGTACTTC. Translated, it gives CASSSGGLADPGYQETQYF.

The chain links TRBV2 to TRBJ2-1; D not resolved. From germline, CDR1 is SNHLY and CDR2 FYNNEI. This CDR3 is 10 amino acids long. V was clipped by 6 bases and J by 7 bases, with 4 bases between them. CDR3: CASRVNEQFF. CDR3 nucleotide sequence: TGTGCCAGCAGGGTAAATGAGCAGTTCTTC.

In this sample, this clone turned up once. The chain recombines TRBV6-5 with TRBJ1-5; D gene ambiguous. CDR1 is MNHEY, CDR2 SVGAGI, per germline. This CDR3 region has 13 residues. With 6 bases removed from V and 1 base from J, the gap between germline ends came to 7 bases. This CDR3 reads CASRRQSNQPQHF. As DNA, the CDR3 is TGTGCCAGCAGGAGGCAGAGCAATCAGCCCCAGCATTTT.

The J gene is TRBJ1-1, the V gene TRBV30; no firm D call. The germline V gene has CDR1 GTSNPN and CDR2 SVGIG (reference sequence). The CDR3 is made up of 10 amino acids. V lost 8 bases and J 6 bases, leaving 10 bases between the germline ends. CDR3 region: CAVESAEAFF. In DNA, the CDR3 is TGTGCCGTAGAAAGCGCTGAAGCTTTCTTT.

This sequence joins TRBV19 and TRBJ1-1; no clear D. V lost 0 bases, J lost 1 base, and 12 bases lay in between. The length of the CDR3 is 16 residues. CDR1 and CDR2 from the germline V gene are LNHDA and SQIVND (reference sequence). DNA of the CDR3: TGTGCCAGTAGTATAGAGGGCGGGAGCGGGAACACTGAAGCTTTCTTT. Protein sequence: CASSIEGGSGNTEAFF. The complete variable domain, with remaining parts taken from reference TRBV19 and TRBJ1-1, reads DGGITQSPKYLFRKEGQNVTLSCEQNLNHDAMYWYRQDPGQGLRLIYYSQIVNDFQKGDIAEGYSVSREKKESFPLTVTSAQKNPTAFYLCASSIEGGSGNTEAFFGQGTRLTVV.

This chain connects TRBV24-1 to TRBJ1-1; 9 bases line up with TRBD1. Germline CDR1 reads KGHDR; CDR2 reads SFDVKD. The CDR3 loop spans 13 amino acids. The trim removed 10 bases at V and 10 bases at J, leaving 12 bases unmatched. Written as DNA, the CDR3 is TGTGCCACAGCGCGGGGACAGGGCGGCCGAGCTTTCTTT. Encoded protein: CATARGQGGRAFF.

The rearrangement uses TRBV5-5 and TRBJ2-3; the D gene is possibly TRBD2 (5 bases). This CDR3 has 14 amino acids. Germline V lookup: CDR1 SGHKS, CDR2 YYEKEE (reference sequence). The V and J ends lost 2 bases and 1 base respectively, with 8 bases between them. As DNA, the CDR3 is TGTGCCAGCAGCTTAACGGAGGGCACAGATACGCAGTATTTT. This translates into CASSLTEGTDTQYF.

This chain links TRBV5-6 with TRBJ2-1, with a possible D match to TRBD2 (6 bases). The germline V and J ends were trimmed by 0 bases and 4 bases, with 11 bases remaining between them. The CDR3 has 15 residues. In germline, CDR1 is SGHDT, CDR2 YYEEEE. The CDR3 DNA reads TGTGCCAGCAGCTTGGGTGTTAGCGGATACAATGAGCAGTTCTTC. This translates into CASSLGVSGYNEQFF.

This clone was found once. Compared with germline, one end of the junction differs, possibly owing to a read error. This sample includes further DNA sequences coding for the same CDR3. The rearrangement uses TRBV5-1 and TRBJ1-4; D perhaps matches TRBD1 (5 bases). Germline CDR1 reads SGHRS; CDR2 reads YFSETQ. The CDR3 loop spans 13 amino acids. The CDR3 loop reads CASSLDIGEKLFF. DNA for the CDR3: TGTGCCAGCAGCTTGGACATCGGTGAAAAACTGTTTTTT.

The V and J genes are TRBV18 and TRBJ1-2; 10 bases are shared with TRBD1. Germline V gives CDR1 KGHSH, CDR2 LQKENI. V was clipped by 5 bases and J by 7 bases; unmatched bases: 4. CDR3 length equals 13 residues. The DNA of the CDR3 is TGTGCCAGCTCATCCGGGACAGGGGCTGGCTACACCTTC. Translated: CASSSGTGAGYTF.

The gene calls are TRBV9 and TRBJ2-1; the D gene is possibly TRBD2 (6 bases). CDR1 is SGDLS and CDR2 is YYNGEE in the germline V gene. V lost 4 bases, J lost 7 bases, and 15 bases lay in between. The CDR3 length is 14 residues. The CDR3 DNA follows: TGTGCCAGCAGCTATAGTGGTGGGAGGAATGAGCAGTTCTTC. Its protein product is CASSYSGGRNEQFF.

The chain combines TRBV3-1 (or the pseudogene TRBV3-2) with TRBJ2-7; the D gene is possibly TRBD1 (6 bases). There are 16 residues in the CDR3. V lost 5 bases and J 7 bases, leaving 24 bases between the germline ends. Germline CDR1 is LGHDT and CDR2 is YNNKEL (reference sequence). The chain's CDR3 is CASSGLQGFGLEEQYF. The CDR3 DNA is TGTGCCAGCAGCGGCTTACAGGGTTTTGGTCTTGAGGAGCAGTACTTC.

This chain connects TRBV7-2 to TRBJ1-1; no firm D call. Germline-derived CDR1 and CDR2 are SGHTA and FQGNSA. The CDR3 spans 14 residues. Deletions cut 5 bases from V and 4 bases from J, with 14 bases between. The CDR3 DNA reads as TGTGCCAGCAGCATCGGAACCCTGACCACTGAAGCTTTCTTT. Translation: CASSIGTLTTEAFF.

In its sample, this clone was seen once. This rearrangement joins TRBV7-3 to TRBJ2-7, with TRBD1 as a possible D gene (5 bases). The CDR3 loop spans 14 amino acids. Looked up from germline, CDR1 is SGHTA and CDR2 is FQGTGA. Deletions cut 4 bases from V and 5 bases from J, with 15 bases between. The CDR3 region has the DNA TGTGCCAGCAGCTCCCTCCCTGAAGGGGACGAGCAGTACTTC. Protein: CASSSLPEGDEQYF. Filled out from reference TRBV7-3 and TRBJ2-7, the complete variable domain reads GAGVSQTPSNKVTEKGKYVELRCDPISGHTALYWYRQSLGQGPEFLIYFQGTGAADDSGLPNDRFFAVRPEGSVSTLKIQRTERGDSAVYLCASSSLPEGDEQYFGPGTRLTVT.

V and J are TRBV19 and TRBJ1-2; 10 bases are shared with TRBD1. The CDR3 has 17 amino acids. CDR1 and CDR2 from the germline V gene are LNHDA and SQIVND (reference sequence). V shed 0 bases, J shed 4 bases, and the junction held 8 bases outside the gene matches. CDR3 sequence: CASSIDLSTGGAYGYTF. CDR3 in DNA: TGTGCCAGTAGTATAGATCTATCGACAGGGGGCGCCTATGGCTACACCTTC.

The CDR3 nucleotides read TGTGCCAGCAGTTACTCTCAGGGGGCGGGCACTGAAGCTTTCTTT. Amino acids: CASSYSQGAGTEAFF. This rearrangement joins TRBV6-2 or TRBV6-3 to TRBJ1-1; 8 bases match TRBD1. There are 15 residues in the CDR3. Germline CDR1 and CDR2: MNHEY and SVGEGT. V was clipped by 0 bases and J by 4 bases; unmatched bases: 4.

This clone appeared once. This chain joins TRBV12-5 and TRBJ1-1; a weak D match, TRBD1 (5 bases). The CDR3 covers 15 residues. CDR1 is LGHNT and CDR2 is FRNRAP in the germline V gene. Trimming left V 6 bases short and J 4 bases short, with 18 bases between. The chain's CDR3 is CASGLLSTGGTEAFF. CDR3 bases: TGTGCTAGTGGCCTACTCAGTACGGGGGGCACTGAAGCTTTCTTT.

The chain combines TRBV19 with TRBJ2-1; 11 positions agree with TRBD2. Per germline, CDR1 LNHDA and CDR2 SQIVND (reference sequence). The CDR3 length is 17 residues. With 7 bases clipped from V and 5 bases from J, the junction kept 13 bases outside the gene matches. The CDR3 is CASTPGRGTSGHNEQFF. CDR3 DNA: TGTGCCAGTACCCCAGGGAGAGGGACTAGCGGCCACAATGAGCAGTTCTTC.

The CDR3 protein is CATSDSGTGTGELFF. Written as DNA, the CDR3 is TGTGCCACCAGTGATTCCGGGACAGGGACCGGGGAGCTGTTTTTT. The chain has TRBV24-1 and TRBJ2-2; 9 bases map to TRBD1. The trim removed 2 bases at V and 5 bases at J, leaving 2 bases unmatched. The CDR3 contains 15 residues. Germline CDR1 KGHDR, CDR2 SFDVKD.

V usage is TRBV19 and J usage is TRBJ2-1, with 8 nucleotides matching TRBD2. The J segment lost 8 bases and the V segment lost 3 bases, leaving 12 bases of the junction unmatched. CDR1 is LNHDA, CDR2 SQIVND, per germline (reference sequence). The CDR3 consists of 16 residues. The CDR3 protein is CASSIREAGVGDEQFF. The CDR3 DNA sequence: TGTGCCAGTAGTATCCGCGAAGCGGGAGTAGGTGATGAGCAGTTCTTC.

The rearrangement links TRBV4-2 to TRBJ2-4; the match to TRBD2 covers 8 bases. The CDR3 extends over 16 amino acids. Per the germline V gene, CDR1 is LGHNA and CDR2 is YNFKEQ. V lost 1 base and J lost 3; bases outside the gene matches: 5. The chain's CDR3 is CASSQGREGVKNIQYF. The CDR3 bases are TGTGCCAGCAGCCAAGGACGGGAGGGGGTCAAAAACATTCAGTACTTC.

The chain links TRBV28 to TRBJ2-7; the D gene is possibly TRBD2 (5 bases). The germline V gene has CDR1 MDHEN and CDR2 SYDVKM. CDR3 size: 14 residues. Trimming pared 1 base from V and 3 bases from J, leaving 10 bases between. CDR3 in DNA: TGTGCCAGCAGTTTATCCCAGCGGCACTACGAGCAGTACTTC. This sequence encodes CASSLSQRHYEQYF.

CDR3: CASSPRAGRNTEAFF. The DNA of the CDR3 is TGTGCCAGCTCACCACGGGCAGGGCGGAACACTGAAGCTTTCTTT. The V call is TRBV18, the J call TRBJ1-1; weak D call: TRBD1 (5 bases). CDR1 KGHSH and CDR2 LQKENI come from the germline V gene. Trimming shortened V by 1 base and J by 1 base, and 10 bases separated the two germline ends. CDR3 length: 15 residues.

This clone appeared a few times. This rearrangement joins TRBV5-1 to TRBJ1-6; possible D gene TRBD1, 5 bases. The CDR3 has 15 amino acids. Trimming removed 1 base at V and 10 bases at J, with 15 bases between. Germline V lookup: CDR1 SGHRS, CDR2 YFSETQ. The CDR3 DNA reads as TGCGCCAGCAGCTTGTGGGTAGGGGACGGATCACCCCTCCACTTT. Residues: CASSLWVGDGSPLHF.

The chain couples TRBV3-1 (or the pseudogene TRBV3-2) to TRBJ2-3; D perhaps matches TRBD1 (5 bases). The CDR3 spans 15 residues. Per germline, CDR1 LGHDT and CDR2 YNNKEL (reference sequence). Trimming took 1 base from V and 3 from J, leaving 11 bases between them. This CDR3 is CASSQAVGPTDTQYF. The CDR3 nucleotides read TGTGCCAGCAGCCAAGCGGTGGGGCCAACAGATACGCAGTATTTT.

The J gene is TRBJ1-1, the V gene TRBV27, with TRBD1 as a possible D gene (5 bases). Germline V lookup: CDR1 MNHEY, CDR2 SMNVEV (reference sequence). CDR3 size: 13 residues. Trimming took 8 bases from V and 5 from J, leaving 15 bases between them. CDR3: CASRTQGRTEAFF. In DNA form, the CDR3 reads TGTGCCAGCCGCACCCAGGGTCGGACTGAAGCTTTCTTT.

This clone was recorded only once. The chain is built from TRBV19 and TRBJ1-1, with 7 bases lining up with TRBD1. This CDR3 spans 16 amino acids. The ends lost 4 bases at V and 2 bases at J; junction bases unmatched: 10. Germline CDR1 is LNHDA and CDR2 is SQIVND (reference sequence). In nucleotides, the CDR3 is TGTGCCAGTAGTACTGGGTACGGACAGGTTAACACTGAAGCTTTCTTT. This codes for CASSTGYGQVNTEAFF.

The CDR3 loop reads CASSLDGAGAYGYTF. CDR3 nucleotide sequence: TGTGCCAGCAGCTTAGATGGGGCAGGGGCCTATGGCTACACCTTC. This sequence joins TRBV11-3 and TRBJ1-2; possibly TRBD1 for D (6 bases). CDR3 size: 15 residues. The V and J ends lost 0 bases and 4 bases respectively, with 12 bases between them. Germline assignment: CDR1 SGHNT and CDR2 YENEEA.